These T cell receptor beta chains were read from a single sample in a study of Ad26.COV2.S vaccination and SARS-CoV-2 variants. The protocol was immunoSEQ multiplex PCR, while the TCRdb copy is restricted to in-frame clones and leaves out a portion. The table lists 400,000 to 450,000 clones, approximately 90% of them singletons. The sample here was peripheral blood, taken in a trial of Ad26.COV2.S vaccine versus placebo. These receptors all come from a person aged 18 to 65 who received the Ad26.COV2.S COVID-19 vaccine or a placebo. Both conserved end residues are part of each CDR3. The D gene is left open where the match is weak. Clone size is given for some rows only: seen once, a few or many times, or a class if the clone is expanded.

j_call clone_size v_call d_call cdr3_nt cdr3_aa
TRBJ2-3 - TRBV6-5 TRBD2 TGTGCCAGCAGCTGGACTAGCGGGAATGCAGATACGCAGTATTTT CASSWTSGNADTQYF
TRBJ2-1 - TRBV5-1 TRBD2 TGCGCCAGCAGCTTGGGACTAGCGGGACGTGCGGAGGATGAGCAGTTCTTC CASSLGLAGRAEDEQFF
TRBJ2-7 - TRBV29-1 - TGCAGCGTTCTCGGGAGCTCCTACGAGCAGTACTTC CSVLGSSYEQYF
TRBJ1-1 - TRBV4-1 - TGCGCCAGCAGCCAAGAACAGGGACGCACTGAAGCTTTCTTT CASSQEQGRTEAFF
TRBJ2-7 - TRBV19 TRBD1 TGTGCCAGTAGTGGGGCAGGGGGCTTCTACGAGCAGTACTTC CASSGAGGFYEQYF
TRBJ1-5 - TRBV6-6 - TGTGCCAGCAGTACGGGGGGGGGCGGTGGTCAGCCCCAGCATTTT CASSTGGGGGQPQHF
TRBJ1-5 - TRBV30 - TGTGCCTGGAGTACAGGGCGTACTGGTCAGCCCCAGCATTTT CAWSTGRTGQPQHF
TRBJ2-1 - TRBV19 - TGTGCCAGTAGTATAGGAAAAGGCGGGAATGAGCAGTTCTTC CASSIGKGGNEQFF
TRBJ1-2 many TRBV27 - TGTGCCAGCAGTCCCCTCGAGGGCAGGGTTTACGGCTACACCTTC CASSPLEGRVYGYTF
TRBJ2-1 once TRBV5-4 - TGTGCCAGCAGCTCCAACAAGAAGAATGAGCAGTTCTTC CASSSNKKNEQFF
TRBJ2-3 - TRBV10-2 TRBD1 TGCGCCAGCAGTACGCGGACAGGGGGGGGCACAGATACGCAGTATTTT CASSTRTGGGTDTQYF
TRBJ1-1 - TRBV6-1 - TGTGCCAGCAGTGAAGGGTGGAACGCAGAAAAAGCTTTCTTT CASSEGWNAEKAFF
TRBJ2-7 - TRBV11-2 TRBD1 TGTGCCAGCAGCTTAGTGGACAGGGGTAAAGAGCAGTACTTC CASSLVDRGKEQYF
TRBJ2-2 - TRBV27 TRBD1 TGTGCCAGCAGATTGACTAACAGGGGCACCGGGGAGCTGTTTTTT CASRLTNRGTGELFF
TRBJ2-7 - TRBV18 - TGTGCCAGCTCACCCCGCGAATCCTCCTACGAGCAGTACTTC CASSPRESSYEQYF
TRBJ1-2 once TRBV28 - TGTGCCAGCAGTTTATCGCAGATGAGGGGCTACACCTTC CASSLSQMRGYTF
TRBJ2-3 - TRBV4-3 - TGCGCCAGCAGCCAAGATCAAAGCTGGGGTTTTACAGATACGCAGTATTTT CASSQDQSWGFTDTQYF
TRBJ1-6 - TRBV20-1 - TGCAGTGCTAGTAGCTCAGGGAATTCACCCCTCCACTTT CSASSSGNSPLHF
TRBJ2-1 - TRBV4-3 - TGCGCCAGCAGCCAAGAGATCCAGGGCGAGCAGTTCTTC CASSQEIQGEQFF
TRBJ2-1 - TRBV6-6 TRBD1 TGTGCCAGCCACTCACAGGGGGCAAGAAACAATGAGCAGTTCTTC CASHSQGARNNEQFF